This T cell receptor beta chain was observed in a study of CD8 T cells in Susac syndrome. Germline CDR1 and CDR2: MGHRA and YSYEKL. Trimming took 4 bases from V and 6 from J, leaving 6 bases between them. The CDR3 spans 12 residues. Random-hexamer reverse transcription was applied to about 0.45 to 1 ug RNA. TCRdb re-derived calls from the immunoSEQ multiplex PCR reads in MiXCR, one entry per CDR3 protein. The sample shows roughly 100,000 distinct CDR3 sequences, roughly 94% of them seen only once. The material sequenced was CD4+ T cells from PBMCs. The receptor's source is a human donor with Susac syndrome. The chain recombines TRBV4-1 with TRBJ2-2, with no clear D. The CDR3 DNA is TGCGCCAGCAGCCCCAGTGCCGGGGAGCTGTTTTTT. Amino acid sequence: CASSPSAGELFF.